The present TCR beta chain was sequenced within a study of beta chain features in type 1 diabetes. Whole-study findings and limits: Among patients with Type 1 diabetes, TCRB CDR3s were moderately but significantly shorter in every one of the four CD4+ subsets. For patients, the naive, central memory and Treg TCRB repertoires appeared more alike than for healthy donors.

The CDR3 runs 16 residues. Germline V gene data show CDR1 as KGHSH and CDR2 as LQKENI. After removal of 3 bases from V and 4 bases from J, the junction contained 5 bases not matched to a gene. The entirety of the isolated RNA underwent reverse transcription, so expressed TCRB transcripts were sequenced. The protocol was immunoSEQ multiplex PCR, while the TCRdb copy is restricted to in-frame clones and leaves out a portion. Altogether about 150,000 clones are present, approximately 10% being singletons, with the ten largest covering around 0.48%. Of note for this clone: Its matching antigen is unknown.

The chain combines TRBV18 with TRBJ2-2; 10 bases match TRBD1. This TCR was recovered from a man aged 25 to 40 with type 1 diabetes. The sequenced sample consisted of central memory CD4+ T cells from blood. In DNA, the CDR3 is TGTGCCAGCTCACCCGACAGGGGGCTTGCCACCGGGGAGCTGTTTTTT. Its protein is CASSPDRGLATGELFF.